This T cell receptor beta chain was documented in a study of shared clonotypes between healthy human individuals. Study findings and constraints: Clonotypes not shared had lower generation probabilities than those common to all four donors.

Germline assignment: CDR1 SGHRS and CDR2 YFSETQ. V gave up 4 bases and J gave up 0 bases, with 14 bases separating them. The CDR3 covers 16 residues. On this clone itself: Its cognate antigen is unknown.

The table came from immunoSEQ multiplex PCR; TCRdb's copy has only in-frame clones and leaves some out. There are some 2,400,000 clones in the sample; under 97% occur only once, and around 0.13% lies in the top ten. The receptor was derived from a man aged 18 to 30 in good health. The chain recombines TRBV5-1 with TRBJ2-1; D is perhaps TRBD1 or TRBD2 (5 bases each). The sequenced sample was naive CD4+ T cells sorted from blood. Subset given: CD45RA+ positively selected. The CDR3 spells CASSPLGLASYNEQFF. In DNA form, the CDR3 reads TGCGCCAGCAGCCCCCTGGGGCTAGCCTCCTACAATGAGCAGTTCTTC.